This T cell receptor (beta chain) was sequenced for a study of shared clonotypes between healthy human individuals. Study information: Contributing individuals were a couple of females and a few males aged 18 to 49. Study outcomes and limitations: On the whole, naive subsets had larger estimated richness than memory subsets had. Apart from blood, nothing was sampled; tissue repertoires likely differ. Unshared clonotypes carried lower generation probabilities than those common to all four donors.

The assay was immunoSEQ multiplex PCR, and TCRdb's table has in-frame clones only and misses some. The repertoire holds about 2.3 million clones, with around 90% as singletons. V was clipped by 1 base and J by 4 bases; unmatched bases: 9. The CDR3 has 17 amino acids. A remark on this clone: Its antigen is unknown.

Sequencing input: naive CD4+ T cells from PBMCs. Subset denoted: CD45RA+ positively selected. This sequence joins TRBV6-7 and TRBJ2-1, with 8 bases matching TRBD2. TRBV6-7 qualifies as an ORF whose function is uncertain. This TCR derives from a man aged 18 to 30 in good health. Some clones in this sample may be carry-over from other donors' samples. The CDR3 nucleotides read TGTGCCAGCAGTTACTGGATTAGCGGGAAAAAGTACAATGAGCAGTTCTTC. It encodes CASSYWISGKKYNEQFF.